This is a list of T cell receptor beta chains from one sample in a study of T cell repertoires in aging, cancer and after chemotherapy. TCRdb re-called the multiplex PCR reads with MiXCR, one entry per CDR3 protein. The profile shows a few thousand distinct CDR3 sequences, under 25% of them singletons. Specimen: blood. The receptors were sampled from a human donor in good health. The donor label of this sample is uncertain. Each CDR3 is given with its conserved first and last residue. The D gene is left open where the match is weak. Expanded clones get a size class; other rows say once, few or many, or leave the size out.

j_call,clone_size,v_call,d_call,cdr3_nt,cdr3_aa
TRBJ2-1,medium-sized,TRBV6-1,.,TGTGCCAGCAGTGAAATGGGAGGCAATGAGCAGTTCTTC,CASSEMGGNEQFF
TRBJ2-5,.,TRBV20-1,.,TGCGGTGTTAGGCCCCAGGGGAACCTAAAAGAGACCCAGTACTTC,CGVRPQGNLKETQYF
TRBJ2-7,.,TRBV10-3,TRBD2,TGTGCCAGCAGTGCCGGGGGGGCCAGCGAGCAGTACTTC,CASSAGGASEQYF
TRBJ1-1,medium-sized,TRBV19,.,TGTGCCAGTAGTATAGATTCTCGGACCGTTGAAGCTTTCTTT,CASSIDSRTVEAFF
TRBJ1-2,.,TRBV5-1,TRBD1,TGCGCCAGCAGCTTGATGGGACAGGACTATGACTACACCTTC,CASSLMGQDYDYTF
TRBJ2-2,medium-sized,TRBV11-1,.,TGTGCCAGCAGCTTACAACCTCGGACGGGAACCGGGGAGCTGTTTTTT,CASSLQPRTGTGELFF
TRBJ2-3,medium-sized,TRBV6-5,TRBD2,TGTGCCAGCAGACCAGTAGCGGGAACGCCGAGTACGCAGTATTTT,CASRPVAGTPSTQYF
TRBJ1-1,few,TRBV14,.,TGTGCCAGCAGTGGCACCCTGGGGACTGAAGCTTTCTTT,CASSGTLGTEAFF
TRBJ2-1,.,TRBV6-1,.,TGTGCCAGCAAAGGAACGAGCTCCTACAATGAGCAGTTCTTC,CASKGTSSYNEQFF
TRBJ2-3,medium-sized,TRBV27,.,TGTGCCAGCAGTTATTTGGGGAATACGCAGTATTTT,CASSYLGNTQYF
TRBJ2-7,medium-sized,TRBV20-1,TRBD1,TGCAGTGCCCCGGGACAGGCCTCCTACGAGCAGTACTTC,CSAPGQASYEQYF
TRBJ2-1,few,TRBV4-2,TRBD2,TGTGCCAGCAGCCAAGTCGCGGGAGGGAATAATGAGCAGTTCTTC,CASSQVAGGNNEQFF
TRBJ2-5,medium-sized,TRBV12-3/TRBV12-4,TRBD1,TGTGCCAGCAGTTTGGGCAGGGGGGAGACCCAGTACTTC,CASSLGRGETQYF
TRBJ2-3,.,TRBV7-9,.,TGTGCCAGCAGCGGAAGCACAGATACGCAGTATTTT,CASSGSTDTQYF
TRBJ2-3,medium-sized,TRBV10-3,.,TGTGCCATCAGTGAGTTCGGGCAGGGGACAGATACGCAGTATTTT,CAISEFGQGTDTQYF
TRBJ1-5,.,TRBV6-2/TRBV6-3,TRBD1,TGTGCCAGCAGTGATGCCGGACAGGGGTACGATCAGCCCCAGCATTTT,CASSDAGQGYDQPQHF
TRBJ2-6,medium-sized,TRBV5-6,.,TGTGCCAGCAGCTTAAGACCACTCTCGGGGGCCAACGTCCTGACTTTC,CASSLRPLSGANVLTF
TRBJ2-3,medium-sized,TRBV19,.,TGTGCCAGTGCCCCCCGGACAGATACGCAGTATTTT,CASAPRTDTQYF
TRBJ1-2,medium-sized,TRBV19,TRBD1,TGTGCCAGTAGTATGCGACAGGGCGGAGGCTACACCTTC,CASSMRQGGGYTF
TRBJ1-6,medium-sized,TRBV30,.,TGTGCGGCGGGGGTAACGGGGGTCACCCTCCACTTT,CAAGVTGVTLHF
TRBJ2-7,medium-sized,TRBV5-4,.,TGTGCCAGCAGCTTTCGGAGGGGCGAGGGCGAGCAGTACTTC,CASSFRRGEGEQYF
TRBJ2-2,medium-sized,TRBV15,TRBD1,TGTGCCACCAGCAGAGCGGACAGGGACACCGGGGAGCTGTTTTTT,CATSRADRDTGELFF
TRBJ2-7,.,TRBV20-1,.,TGCAGTGCCCGCAGGGGAACCGAGCAGTACTTC,CSARRGTEQYF
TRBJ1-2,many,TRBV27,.,TGTGCCAGCAGCCCCGTAGGGTGGGGGGTCTATGGCTACACCTTC,CASSPVGWGVYGYTF
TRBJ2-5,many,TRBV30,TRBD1,TGTGCCTGGAGGGGGACAGGGGGGAGGGAGACCCAGTACTTC,CAWRGTGGRETQYF
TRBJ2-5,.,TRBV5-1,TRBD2,TGCGCCAGCAGCTACCAGACTAGCGGAGAGACCCAGTACTTC,CASSYQTSGETQYF
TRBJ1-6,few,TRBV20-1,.,TGCAGTGCTAGGTGGGGCTCCTATAATTCACCCCTCCACTTT,CSARWGSYNSPLHF
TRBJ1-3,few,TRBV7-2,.,TGTGCCAGCAGCCTAGGGGCAGGGCACGGAAACACCATATATTTT,CASSLGAGHGNTIYF
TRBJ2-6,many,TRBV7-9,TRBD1,TGTGCCAGCACCCAGGGGGTGGCCTCTGGGGCCAACGTCCTGACTTTC,CASTQGVASGANVLTF
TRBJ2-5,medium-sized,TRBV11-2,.,TGTGCCAGCAGCTTTTGGCAGGCGAGCCAAGAGACCCAGTACTTC,CASSFWQASQETQYF
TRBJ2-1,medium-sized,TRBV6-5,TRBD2,TGTGCCAGCAGTTACTCGCCTAGCGGGAGGTCCTACAATGAGCAGTTCTTC,CASSYSPSGRSYNEQFF
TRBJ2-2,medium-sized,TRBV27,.,TGTGCCAGCAGTTTTCTGGCGGGGGAGCTGTTTTTT,CASSFLAGELFF
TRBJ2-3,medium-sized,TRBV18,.,TGTGCCAGCTCACCACCGAGGCGGGGGCCAGATACGCAGTATTTT,CASSPPRRGPDTQYF
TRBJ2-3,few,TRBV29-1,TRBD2,TGCAGCGTTGAAGCGCTAGCGGGGGGGCCAGATACGCAGTATTTT,CSVEALAGGPDTQYF
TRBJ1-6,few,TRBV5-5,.,TGTGCCAGCAGCCTAACCGGGCCTCGGAATTCACCCCTCCACTTT,CASSLTGPRNSPLHF
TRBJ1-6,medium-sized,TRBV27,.,TGTGCCAGCAGTTTAGTCGAATCCTCCTATAATTCACCCCTCCACTTT,CASSLVESSYNSPLHF
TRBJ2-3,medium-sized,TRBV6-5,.,TGTGCCAGCAGTTACTGGGAAGGGGCAGATACGCAGTATTTT,CASSYWEGADTQYF
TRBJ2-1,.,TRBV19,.,TGTGCCAGTAGTATAAGGCAGGCCCACTACAATGAGCAGTTCTTC,CASSIRQAHYNEQFF
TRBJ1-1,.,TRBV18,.,TGTGCCAGCTCACCTTTTCCGTCGAGGAACACTGAAGCTTTCTTT,CASSPFPSRNTEAFF
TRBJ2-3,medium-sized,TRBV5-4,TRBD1,TGTGCCAGCAGCCCACCACAGGGGGGCACAGATACGCAGTATTTT,CASSPPQGGTDTQYF